The 6 T cell receptor beta chains in this list originate from one sample, sequenced in a study of shared clonotypes between healthy human individuals. Only in-frame clones appear in the TCRdb table, and some are missing; sequencing was by immunoSEQ multiplex PCR. The table has about 1 million clones, 75% to 85% seen once; the top ten hold about 0.52%. Sequenced: memory CD4+ T cells from PBMCs. Subset indicated: CD45RA-negative fraction. Every receptor here comes from a man between 18 and 35 years old in good health. Some clones in this sample may be carry-over from other donors' samples.

This clone was detected ten times or more. Distinct nucleotide sequences in the sample also encode this CDR3. The rearrangement joins TRBV29-1 to TRBJ2-5; D call uncertain. CDR1 is SQVTM and CDR2 is ANQGSEA in the germline V gene. CDR3 length: 16 amino acids. V lost 5 bases to trimming and J lost 2 bases, with 21 bases between them. The CDR3 DNA sequence: TGCAGCGTTCCCCCGGAAGAGAGAGCCATACAAGAGACCCAGTACTTC. Residues: CSVPPEERAIQETQYF.

Written as DNA, the CDR3 is TGTGCCAGCAGTACAGGGGGCGATTCAAATGAAAAACTGTTTTTT. Translation: CASSTGGDSNEKLFF. The chain employs TRBV28 and TRBJ1-4; TRBD1 matches at 9 bases. This CDR3 region has 15 residues. Germline V lookup: CDR1 MDHEN, CDR2 SYDVKM. V dropped 5 bases and J dropped 5; count of bases not matched to a gene: 6.

The J gene is TRBJ2-2, the V gene TRBV18; 7 nucleotides align to TRBD2. The CDR3 contains 14 residues. Germline CDR1 reads KGHSH; CDR2 reads LQKENI. J was trimmed by 4 bases and V by 5 bases; bases with no gene match: 4. CDR3 nucleotides: TGTGCCAGCTCAACGGTAGCGGGCACCGGGGAGCTGTTTTTT. It yields the protein CASSTVAGTGELFF.

The chain employs TRBV28 and TRBJ2-1; 10 positions agree with TRBD2. This CDR3 is built from 16 residues. The ends lost 8 bases at V and 3 bases at J; junction bases unmatched: 10. CDR1 is MDHEN, CDR2 SYDVKM, per germline. This CDR3 is CASASLLAGNYNEQFF. The CDR3 DNA follows: TGTGCCAGCGCTTCCCTACTAGCGGGAAACTACAATGAGCAGTTCTTC.

The rearrangement uses TRBV5-1 and TRBJ1-2; TRBD1 is a possible D gene (6 bases). The V gene lost 4 bases and the J gene lost 5 bases, with 18 bases spanning the gap. The CDR3 consists of 15 residues. Germline V CDR1 and CDR2: SGHRS, YFSETQ. CDR3 sequence: CASSPGGGRWYGYTF. The CDR3 DNA is TGCGCCAGCAGCCCAGGAGGGGGGAGGTGGTATGGCTACACCTTC.

The chain recombines TRBV28 with TRBJ1-3; TRBD1 agrees at 9 bases. V lost 5 bases, J lost 3 bases, and 8 bases stayed unmatched. Germline V gene lookup returns CDR1 MDHEN and CDR2 SYDVKM. There are 16 residues in the CDR3. The CDR3 DNA sequence: TGTGCCAGCAGTAGGGGCGACAGGGGGATTGGAAACACCATATATTTT. This gives the protein CASSRGDRGIGNTIYF.